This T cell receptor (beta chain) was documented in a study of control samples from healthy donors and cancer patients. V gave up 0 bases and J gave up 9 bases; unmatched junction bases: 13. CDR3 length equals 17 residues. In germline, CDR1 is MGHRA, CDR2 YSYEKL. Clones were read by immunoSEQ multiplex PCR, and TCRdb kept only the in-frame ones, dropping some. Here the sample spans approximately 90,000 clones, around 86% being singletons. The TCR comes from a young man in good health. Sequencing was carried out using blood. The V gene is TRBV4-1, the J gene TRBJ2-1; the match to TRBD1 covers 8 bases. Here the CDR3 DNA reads TGCGCCAGCAGCCAAGAGAGCCCCGGGACAGGTGGGCGTGAGCAGTTCTTC. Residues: CASSQESPGTGGREQFF.